A single sample is the source of the 21 T cell receptor beta chains below, sequenced in a study of shared clonotypes between healthy human individuals. Only in-frame clones appear in the TCRdb table, and some are missing; sequencing was by immunoSEQ multiplex PCR. Among approximately 2,000,000 clones listed, 93% were seen once. Naive CD8 isolation took CD45RO-negative cells positively selected for CCR7 and excluded terminally differentiated effector memory CD45RA+ cells. The sample was naive CD8+ T cells from PBMCs. These TCRs come from a man younger than 30 in good health. Some clones in this sample may be carry-over from other donors' samples.

The rearrangement uses TRBV4-2 and TRBJ1-5; 7 positions match TRBD1. CDR3 size: 15 residues. Germline lookup yields CDR1 LGHNA and CDR2 YNFKEQ. After removal of 0 bases from V and 3 bases from J, the junction contained 2 bases not matched to a gene. CDR3 sequence reads: CASSQEGTDNQPQHF. CDR3 coding DNA: TGTGCCAGCAGCCAAGAAGGGACAGACAATCAGCCCCAGCATTTT.

This clone appeared a single time. The chain is built from TRBV28 and TRBJ2-7; perhaps TRBD2 as D (5 bases). CDR3 length equals 16 residues. V was pared by 5 bases and J by 2 bases, with 19 bases between. Germline CDR1 reads MDHEN; CDR2 reads SYDVKM. The chain's CDR3 is CASSHPSEGLAYEQYF. DNA for the CDR3: TGTGCCAGCAGTCACCCTTCAGAGGGCCTAGCCTACGAGCAGTACTTC.

V gene TRBV5-6 combines with J gene TRBJ2-1; D is undetermined. CDR3 length: 14 amino acids. CDR1 is SGHDT and CDR2 is YYEEEE in the germline V gene. The germline V and J ends were trimmed by 4 bases and 4 bases, with 12 bases remaining between them. The CDR3 DNA follows: TGTGCCAGCAGCCCCAGTCGGATATACAATGAGCAGTTCTTC. Its protein product is CASSPSRIYNEQFF.

The genes are TRBV7-9 and TRBJ1-4; D is ambiguous. Germline V gene lookup returns CDR1 SEHNR and CDR2 FQNEAQ (reference sequence). Trimming removed 6 bases from V and 8 bases from J, with 19 bases in between. The CDR3 loop spans 15 amino acids. CDR3 residues: CASRPLTQSQEKLFF. For the CDR3, the DNA is TGTGCCAGCAGGCCCCTCACCCAATCTCAGGAAAAACTGTTTTTT. Full variable domain (remainder filled in from reference TRBV7-9 and TRBJ1-4): DTGVSQNPRHKITKRGQNVTFRCDPISEHNRLYWYRQTLGQGPEFLTYFQNEAQLEKSRLLSDRFSAERPKGSFSTLEIQRTEQGDSAMYLCASRPLTQSQEKLFFGSGTQLSVL.

The chain has TRBV15 and TRBJ2-7; D ambiguous. Germline V gene lookup returns CDR1 LNHNV and CDR2 YYDKDF (reference sequence). The CDR3 runs 13 residues. The V gene lost 5 bases and the J gene lost 0 bases, with 8 bases spanning the gap. CDR3 sequence: CATSPVGSYEQYF. CDR3 bases: TGTGCCACCAGCCCCGTTGGCTCCTACGAGCAGTACTTC.

This clone was seen just once. The CDR3 loop is CASSLKGRSTEAFF. CDR3 bases: TGTGCCAGCAGCTTAAAAGGACGGTCCACTGAAGCTTTCTTT. This rearrangement joins TRBV7-9 to TRBJ1-1, with no clear D. The CDR3 runs to 14 residues. CDR1 is SEHNR, CDR2 FQNEAQ, per germline (reference sequence). With 2 bases removed from V and 4 bases from J, the gap between germline ends came to 11 bases.

The rearrangement joins TRBV5-1 to TRBJ2-5; either TRBD1 or TRBD2 may supply D (5 bases each). Per germline, CDR1 SGHRS and CDR2 YFSETQ. Trimming pared 6 bases from V and 3 bases from J, leaving 15 bases between. The CDR3 has 14 amino acids. The CDR3 DNA follows: TGCGCCAGCAAGAAACCGGGACCGAAAGAGACCCAGTACTTC. Amino acids: CASKKPGPKETQYF.

V usage is TRBV27 and J usage is TRBJ2-1, with D tentatively TRBD1 (6 bases). Germline assignment: CDR1 MNHEY and CDR2 SMNVEV (reference sequence). The CDR3 sequence is 16 residues long. Trimming shortened V by 6 bases and J by 0 bases, and 15 bases separated the two germline ends. The CDR3, as DNA: TGTGCCAGCAGCGCCCTGGGGGCCCGCTCCTACAATGAGCAGTTCTTC. Translated: CASSALGARSYNEQFF.

The chain carries TRBV5-6 and TRBJ2-5; D may be TRBD1 or TRBD2 (5 bases each). In germline, CDR1 is SGHDT, CDR2 YYEEEE. The CDR3 has 16 residues. V lost 3 bases, J lost 1 base, and 16 bases lay in between. CDR3 protein: CASSWGSEGSQETQYF. The CDR3 DNA follows: TGTGCCAGCAGCTGGGGTTCCGAGGGGTCCCAAGAGACCCAGTACTTC.

This chain links TRBV9 with TRBJ2-1, with 8 nucleotides matching TRBD2. V lost 2 bases to trimming and J lost 5 bases; unmatched junction nucleotides: 6. The CDR3 is made up of 15 amino acids. Looked up from germline, CDR1 is SGDLS and CDR2 is YYNGEE. CDR3: CASSVGGALNNEQFF. The CDR3 region has the DNA TGTGCCAGCAGCGTCGGGGGGGCGCTAAACAATGAGCAGTTCTTC.

The chain employs TRBV6-5 and TRBJ2-3; a weak D match, TRBD2 (6 bases). Looked up from germline, CDR1 is MNHEY and CDR2 is SVGAGI. The CDR3 totals 15 residues. Trimming took 2 bases from V and 3 from J, leaving 12 bases between them. CDR3 residues: CASSYHPDYTDTQYF. The CDR3 nucleotides are TGTGCCAGCAGTTACCACCCGGACTATACAGATACGCAGTATTTT.

This clone has only a few counts. The chain employs TRBV18 and TRBJ1-1; D ambiguous. The length of the CDR3 is 13 residues. Germline V gene lookup returns CDR1 KGHSH and CDR2 LQKENI. The V gene lost 1 base and the J gene lost 6 bases, with 9 bases spanning the gap. CDR3 sequence reads: CASSPQYLAEAFF. In DNA, the CDR3 is TGTGCCAGCTCACCACAATATTTAGCTGAAGCTTTCTTT.

The chain recombines TRBV27 with TRBJ2-2, with 10 positions matching TRBD2. CDR3 length: 17 amino acids. Trimming cost V 5 bases and J 8 bases; bases outside gene matches: 14. Germline values: CDR1 MNHEY, CDR2 SMNVEV (reference sequence). In DNA form, the CDR3 reads TGTGCCAGCAGTCCTAGGACTAGCGGTGAGATAACGGGGGAGCTGTTTTTT. Protein: CASSPRTSGEITGELFF.

The rearrangement links TRBV6-5 to TRBJ2-7; perhaps TRBD1 as D (6 bases). The V and J ends lost 0 bases and 4 bases respectively, with 10 bases between them. Germline values: CDR1 MNHEY, CDR2 SVGAGI. The CDR3 has 14 amino acids. The CDR3 loop is CASSYSNRAYEQYF. In nucleotides, the CDR3 is TGTGCCAGCAGTTACTCGAACAGGGCTTACGAGCAGTACTTC.

This clone was recorded once. The chain carries TRBV7-6 and TRBJ1-1, with D maybe TRBD1 (5 bases). CDR1 is SGHVS, CDR2 FNYEAQ, per germline. The CDR3 spans 14 residues. The germline V and J ends were trimmed by 5 bases and 4 bases, with 14 bases remaining between them. The chain's CDR3 is CASSPGLRPTEAFF. CDR3 sequence (DNA): TGTGCCAGCAGCCCGGGACTCCGCCCCACTGAAGCTTTCTTT.

V gene TRBV6-5 combines with J gene TRBJ2-3; D is undetermined. The CDR3 is 14 amino acids. Germline V CDR1 and CDR2: MNHEY, SVGAGI. Between the trimmed V and J ends, which lost 2 bases and 3 bases, there was a span of 9 bases. DNA for the CDR3: TGTGCCAGCAGTTACAGGGTCCTGACAGATACGCAGTATTTT. Its translation is CASSYRVLTDTQYF.

This chain connects TRBV18 to TRBJ1-4; weak D call: TRBD1 (5 bases). The germline V gene encodes CDR1 KGHSH and CDR2 LQKENI. V lost 5 bases, J lost 0 bases, and 10 bases lay in between. The CDR3 spans 15 residues. The CDR3 nucleotides read TGTGCCAGCTCATACACAGGTGCAACTAATGAAAAACTGTTTTTT. Translation: CASSYTGATNEKLFF.

Regarding this clone: Other DNA sequences from this sample encode an identical CDR3 as well. The chain has TRBV5-1 and TRBJ2-7; D possibly matches TRBD1 or TRBD2 (5 bases each). Germline-derived CDR1 and CDR2 are SGHRS and YFSETQ. Trimming removed 4 bases at V and 0 bases at J, with 14 bases between. This CDR3 has 15 amino acids. The CDR3 nucleotides are TGCGCCAGCAGCCTTGGCCGGGACCTCTCCTACGAGCAGTACTTC. This encodes CASSLGRDLSYEQYF.

The rearrangement joins TRBV7-9 to TRBJ2-5, with 12 bases that match TRBD1. Germline-derived CDR1 and CDR2 are SEHNR and FQNEAQ (reference sequence). J lost 5 bases, V lost 5 bases, and 9 bases had no gene match. The CDR3 has 16 amino acids. CDR3 sequence reads: CASSPRDRGPRETQYF. The CDR3 nucleotides read TGTGCCAGCAGCCCGAGGGACAGGGGGCCCCGGGAGACCCAGTACTTC.

The V gene is TRBV11-2, the J gene TRBJ2-7; no definite D call. Trimming left V 7 bases short and J 3 bases short, with 16 bases between. Germline CDR1 reads SGHAT; CDR2 reads FQNNGV. This CDR3 has 14 amino acids. CDR3 in DNA: TGTGCCAGCACCCTAGAGAGGACCGACTACGAGCAGTACTTC. It codes for CASTLERTDYEQYF.

Of note for this clone: At one end the junction does not follow the germline gene, possibly because of a read error. This CDR3 is also generated by other DNA sequences in the sample. The chain has TRBV29-1 and TRBJ2-7; 10 bases are a match to TRBD2. The CDR3 extends over 14 amino acids. Per germline, CDR1 SQVTM and CDR2 ANQGSEA. CDR3 residues: CSVGFTSGNYEQYF. The CDR3 bases are TGCAGCGTTGGATTCACTAGCGGGAACTACGAACAGTACTTC.